These 29 T cell receptor beta chains originate from one sample sequenced in a study of read filtering for tumor transcriptome and immune sequencing (dated by TCRdb to 2018 to 2020). Sequencing was carried out with an Illumina HiSeq 4000. TCR libraries were built from approximately 400 ng RNA with the Immunoverse kit, using molecular barcoded adaptors covering alpha/delta and beta/gamma chains. In TCRdb, the public reads were trimmed at Q25 with fastp and aligned with MiXCR, with productive beta chains retained. Identical CDR3 proteins give one entry, which carries the most common genes and DNA. For this sample there are around 140,000 distinct CDR3 sequences; less than 15% appear just once. The ten largest clones capture just under 8.5% of the sample. Sequenced material: a population of CD138-negative cells sorted from bone marrow. The sample's cell subset or site label, decoded: bone marrow mononuclear cells depleted of CD138+ plasma/myeloma cells by negative magnetic selection. The receptors derive from a donor over 35 with multiple myeloma.

The J gene is TRBJ1-2, the V gene TRBV19, with unresolved D. Trimming cost V 7 bases and J 0 bases, with 12 bases left between them. This CDR3 spans 14 amino acids. Germline V gene data show CDR1 as LNHDA and CDR2 as SQIVND (reference sequence). Here the CDR3 DNA reads TGTGCCAGTACCACCTCGGCGGCTAACTATGGCTACACCTTC. Amino acid sequence: CASTTSAANYGYTF.

This clonotype was detected many times. The chain has TRBV5-1 and TRBJ2-1; 8 bases map to TRBD1. The CDR3 runs to 20 residues. After removal of 3 bases from V and 2 bases from J, the junction contained 19 bases not matched to a gene. Per the germline V gene, CDR1 is SGHRS and CDR2 is YFSETQ. CDR3 DNA sequence: TGCGCCAGCAGCTCCCTTGGGTCCCTTACAGGGGGTGCAACCTACAATGAGCAGTTCTTC. It encodes CASSSLGSLTGGATYNEQFF.

As for this clonotype: Since a far larger clone is one base different, this is likely a read error. This sequence joins TRBV12-3 or TRBV12-4 and TRBJ1-6, with D unclear. The CDR3 is 12 residues long. With 11 bases removed from V and 8 bases from J, the gap between germline ends came to 13 bases. This CDR3 reads CAGERGDSPLHF. DNA for the CDR3: TGTGCCGGCGAGCGTGGTGATTCACCCCTCCACTTT.

There are many counts of this clonotype. V is TRBV12-3 or TRBV12-4 and J is TRBJ2-1; D remains ambiguous. V lost 6 bases to trimming and J lost 5 bases, with 5 bases between them. This CDR3 contains 11 residues. CDR3 sequence reads: CASRAHNEQFF. CDR3 in DNA: TGTGCCAGCAGGGCCCACAATGAGCAGTTCTTC.

With respect to this clonotype: This may stem from a read error, because a much larger clone lies one nucleotide away. The chain has TRBV20-1 and TRBJ2-3; D ambiguous. The germline CDR1 and CDR2 sequences are DFQATT and SNEGSKA (reference sequence). The CDR3 length is 12 residues. As DNA, the CDR3 is TGCAGTGCTCCGCATGACACAGATACGCGGTATTTT. It is translated as CSAPHDTDTRYF.

This clonotype came up many times. The rearrangement links TRBV29-1 to TRBJ1-2, with unresolved D. Germline CDR1 SQVTM, CDR2 ANQGSEA. The CDR3 sequence is 13 residues long. Trimming pared 6 bases from V and 5 bases from J, leaving 16 bases between. The DNA for the CDR3 is TGCAGCGTAGTGGAGAGGCCTAGTTATGGCTACACCTTC. Translation: CSVVERPSYGYTF. The full variable domain, rest sourced from reference TRBV29-1 and TRBJ1-2, is SAVISQKPSRDICQRGTSLTIQCQVDSQVTMMFWYRQQPGQSLTLIATANQGSEATYESGFVIDKFPISRPNLTFSTLTVSNMSPEDSSIYLCSVVERPSYGYTFGSGTRLTVV.

This clonotype was observed at least ten times. The V gene is TRBV12-3 or TRBV12-4, the J gene TRBJ2-1; 10 nucleotides match TRBD2. Trimming at V came to 5 bases and at J to 6 bases, leaving 16 bases not matched to a gene. The CDR3 contains 18 residues. The CDR3 DNA follows: TGTGCCAGCAGTCCAATCAAGGGAGCGGGAGGGTTCGTCAATGAGCAGTTCTTC. This gives the protein CASSPIKGAGGFVNEQFF.

This clonotype was counted at least ten times. V and J are TRBV29-1 and TRBJ2-1; 7 nucleotides match TRBD1. CDR3 length: 16 amino acids. J gave up 0 bases and V 3 bases, and 8 bases lay outside the gene matches. Germline V gene data show CDR1 as SQVTM and CDR2 as ANQGSEA. The CDR3 sequence is CSVDRTGYFSYNEQFF. CDR3 in DNA: TGCAGCGTTGATAGGACAGGCTACTTCTCCTACAATGAGCAGTTCTTC.

This clonotype has ten or more counts. The chain joins TRBV29-1 to TRBJ2-1; D may be TRBD1 (6 bases). This CDR3 is 16 amino acids long. Germline V gives CDR1 SQVTM, CDR2 ANQGSEA. V lost 0 bases and J lost 8, with 20 bases in between. The CDR3 protein is CSVEEPDRTQYHEQFF. CDR3 DNA sequence: TGCAGCGTTGAAGAGCCTGACAGGACCCAGTACCATGAGCAGTTCTTC.

This clonotype was seen at least ten times. The chain joins TRBV30 to TRBJ2-1; D perhaps matches TRBD1 (5 bases). Germline CDR1 is GTSNPN and CDR2 is SVGIG (reference sequence). This CDR3 has 12 amino acids. The germline V and J ends were trimmed by 2 bases and 9 bases, with 11 bases remaining between them. The CDR3 region has the DNA TGTGCCTGGAGTCGTCTTAGGGGTGAGCAGTTCTTC. This encodes CAWSRLRGEQFF.

This clonotype showed up just a few times. A read error is possible here, since a much larger clone lies one base away. J is TRBJ2-2 and V is TRBV19; D tentatively fits TRBD1 or TRBD2 (5 bases each). Germline V gives CDR1 LNHDA, CDR2 SQIVND (reference sequence). Trimming took off 1 base at V and 10 bases at J, with 10 bases between the two ends. The CDR3 is 13 amino acids. The CDR3 region is CASSIVGAEELFF. The CDR3, as DNA: TGTGCCAGTAGTATAGTCGGGGCCGAGGAGCTGTTTTTT. The variable domain in full, completed from reference TRBV19 and TRBJ2-2, reads DGGITQSPKYLFRKEGQNVTLSCEQNLNHDAMYWYRQDPGQGLRLIYYSQIVNDFQKGDIAEGYSVSREKKESFPLTVTSAQKNPTAFYLCASSIVGAEELFFGEGSRLTVL.

This clonotype has ten or more counts. CDR3 DNA: TGTGCCAGCACCCAACTCCCGTGGAGCGGGCGATACAATGAGCAGTTCTTC. Its protein is CASTQLPWSGRYNEQFF. This chain uses TRBV6-2 or TRBV6-3 with TRBJ2-1, with a weak D call TRBD2 (6 bases). Trimming took off 7 bases at V and 4 bases at J, with 23 bases between the two ends. The CDR3 length is 17 residues. In germline, CDR1 is MNHEY, CDR2 SVGEGT.

Concerning this clonotype: Given a much more abundant clone one base away, this may be a read error. The chain carries TRBV2 and TRBJ2-5; D unresolved. CDR1 SNHLY and CDR2 FYNNEI come from the germline V gene. V lost 2 bases, J lost 4 bases, and 5 bases lay in between. The CDR3 runs to 12 residues. CDR3 DNA sequence: TGTGCCAGCAGTGAATTAGGAGAGACCCAGTACTTC. It specifies CASSELGETQYF.

This clonotype was recorded many times. The chain carries TRBV4-3 and TRBJ2-1; 8 bases agree with TRBD2. The CDR3 has 15 residues. CDR1 and CDR2 from the germline V gene are LGHNA and YSLEER. After removal of 4 bases from V and 5 bases from J, the junction contained 7 bases not matched to a gene. CDR3 residues: CASSLGLAVNNEQFF. The CDR3 coding sequence is TGCGCCAGCAGCCTCGGACTAGCAGTAAACAATGAGCAGTTCTTC.

This clonotype was detected many times. J is TRBJ2-5 and V is TRBV29-1; a weak D match, TRBD2 (5 bases). V dropped 1 base and J dropped 4 bases, with 7 bases sitting between them. CDR1 and CDR2 from the germline V gene are SQVTM and ANQGSEA. The CDR3 totals 12 residues. CDR3 DNA sequence: TGCAGCGTTGAAGGAGGGTCAGAGACCCAGTACTTC. This encodes CSVEGGSETQYF.

In this sample, this clonotype turned up many times. This chain joins TRBV4-3 and TRBJ1-2; TRBD1 is a possible D gene (6 bases). Germline V lookup: CDR1 LGHNA, CDR2 YSLEER. CDR3 size: 14 residues. Trimming stripped 0 bases from V and 2 bases from J, with 7 bases between. The CDR3, as DNA: TGCGCCAGCAGCCAAGAAGGACAGAACTATGGCTACACCTTC. Protein: CASSQEGQNYGYTF.

This clonotype was seen repeatedly, ten times or more. The rearrangement joins TRBV29-1 to TRBJ2-7; 11 bases match TRBD2. Trimming took 3 bases from V and 2 from J; bases not matched to a gene: 3. The CDR3 has 14 amino acids. Germline CDR1 SQVTM, CDR2 ANQGSEA. This CDR3 reads CSVDRGLAAYEQYF. The CDR3 DNA follows: TGCAGCGTTGACAGGGGACTAGCGGCCTACGAGCAGTACTTC.

The sample holds many counts of this clonotype. The chain recombines TRBV12-3 or TRBV12-4 with TRBJ1-1; D perhaps matches TRBD1 (6 bases). The V end lost 7 bases, the J end lost 4 bases, and 22 bases lay between the germline ends. The CDR3 spans 16 residues. CDR3 nucleotide sequence: TGTGCCAGCACCACAGGGAATTCAGGGTTATCCACTGAAGCTTTCTTT. As protein: CASTTGNSGLSTEAFF.

Ten or more counts support this clonotype. The chain has TRBV29-1 and TRBJ1-5; tentative D call: TRBD1 (5 bases). V was pared by 1 base and J by 3 bases, with 10 bases between. In germline, CDR1 is SQVTM, CDR2 ANQGSEA. The CDR3 length is 14 residues. This CDR3 reads CSVEGEGFNQPQHF. The DNA of the CDR3 is TGCAGCGTTGAAGGGGAGGGGTTCAATCAGCCCCAGCATTTT.

This clonotype has a count of ten or more. The chain has TRBV12-3 or TRBV12-4 and TRBJ2-1, with 9 bases aligning to TRBD2. V lost 6 bases, J lost 3 bases, and 6 bases stayed unmatched. The CDR3 runs 15 residues. In DNA form, the CDR3 reads TGTGCCAGCAGCTCGAGCGGGAGGAACTACAATGAGCAGTTCTTC. Amino acid sequence: CASSSSGRNYNEQFF.

In the case of this clonotype: One end of the junction varies from germline; a read error may be responsible. The chain recombines TRBV13 with TRBJ1-1; perhaps TRBD1 as D (6 bases). The CDR3 runs to 15 residues. Germline lookup yields CDR1 PRHDT and CDR2 FYEKMQ (reference sequence). CDR3 nucleotide sequence: TGTGCCAGCAGCCGGGACACAATAATGAACACAGAAGCTTTCTTT. Its protein is CASSRDTIMNTEAFF.

This clonotype occurred many times. V and J are TRBV19 and TRBJ1-5; maybe TRBD1 (5 bases). The CDR3 spans 15 residues. Germline values: CDR1 LNHDA, CDR2 SQIVND (reference sequence). Trimming removed 9 bases at V and 2 bases at J, with 17 bases between. Here the CDR3 reads CASSMGRDGNQPQHF. The CDR3 DNA follows: TGTGCCAGCTCTATGGGCAGGGACGGCAATCAGCCCCAGCATTTT.

This clonotype was seen at least ten times. This chain connects TRBV3-1 to TRBJ2-1; 7 nucleotides line up with TRBD1. CDR3 length: 14 amino acids. With 1 base clipped from V and 10 bases from J, the junction kept 7 bases outside the gene matches. In germline, CDR1 is LGHDT, CDR2 YNNKEL (reference sequence). CDR3: CASSQVEGALEQFF. CDR3 nucleotides: TGTGCCAGCAGCCAAGTAGAGGGGGCCTTGGAGCAGTTCTTC.

At least ten counts were recorded for this clonotype. The rearrangement joins TRBV19 to TRBJ2-1; 10 bases match TRBD1. This CDR3 region has 15 residues. J gave up 7 bases and V 3 bases, and 6 bases lay outside the gene matches. In germline, CDR1 is LNHDA, CDR2 SQIVND (reference sequence). As DNA, the CDR3 is TGTGCCAGTAGTATGGGACAGGGGACTTGGAATGAGCAGTTCTTC. The encoded protein is CASSMGQGTWNEQFF.

This clonotype was seen at least ten times. V gene TRBV20-1 combines with J gene TRBJ2-7; 8 bases line up with TRBD2. The CDR3 is made up of 15 amino acids. The V segment lost 0 bases and the J segment 2 bases; nucleotides outside the gene matches: 6. Germline-derived CDR1 and CDR2 are DFQATT and SNEGSKA (reference sequence). The CDR3 nucleotides are TGCAGTGCTAGAGATTATAGCGGGGCGACCTACGAGCAGTACTTC. As protein: CSARDYSGATYEQYF.

For this clonotype: This sequence is one base from a far larger clone and is likely a read error. The CDR3 ends on some other residue instead of the conserved phenylalanine or tryptophan, so this is likely a read error. V gene TRBV5-5 combines with J gene TRBJ2-1, with D possibly matching TRBD1 (5 bases). CDR1 SGHKS and CDR2 YYEKEE come from the germline V gene (reference sequence). The CDR3 covers 15 residues. The CDR3: CASSPDFAAGNEQFS. As DNA, the CDR3 is TGCGCCAGCAGCCCAGACTTTGCCGCAGGGAATGAGCAGTTCTCC.

This clonotype came up many times. The V gene is TRBV4-3, the J gene TRBJ2-2, with D possibly called TRBD1 or TRBD2 (5 bases each). CDR3 length: 18 amino acids. The germline V and J ends were trimmed by 2 bases and 1 base, with 17 bases remaining between them. Germline loops: CDR1 LGHNA, CDR2 YSLEER. CDR3 amino acids: CASSQLSTGRKNTGELFF. As DNA, the CDR3 is TGCGCCAGCAGCCAACTTTCGACGGGGCGTAAGAACACCGGGGAGCTGTTTTTT.

This clonotype was found many times. The rearrangement joins TRBV20-1 to TRBJ2-3; D remains unclear. This CDR3 comprises 11 residues. Germline CDR1 is DFQATT and CDR2 is SNEGSKA (reference sequence). V was trimmed by 1 base and J by 3 bases, leaving 2 bases between them. The CDR3 DNA follows: TGCAGTGCTAGAGTAACAGATACGCAGTATTTT. This codes for CSARVTDTQYF.

This clonotype was observed many times. The CDR3 loop is CASSPKVLARTGDNEQFF. Written as DNA, the CDR3 is TGCGCCAGCAGTCCCAAGGTTCTCGCGCGAACCGGGGACAATGAGCAGTTCTTC. This rearrangement joins TRBV5-1 to TRBJ2-1; D might be TRBD2 (5 bases). V shed 5 bases and J shed 5 bases, with 26 bases lying between them. Per germline, CDR1 SGHRS and CDR2 YFSETQ. This CDR3 comprises 18 residues.